The clone carrying this T cell receptor beta chain was recorded a few times. Per the authors' pipeline: Counts of nucleated cells, estimated from reference gene primer amplification, were obtained. Assay: immunoSEQ multiplex PCR; the TCRdb copy retains only in-frame clones and omits some. Clonal size and the V and J genes are those of that table, whereas D and trimming came from the DNA. The table shows around 110,000 clones, with over 65% occurring only once. Germline assignment: CDR1 SNHLY and CDR2 FYNNEI. The length of the CDR3 is 15 residues. V lost 6 bases, J lost 9 bases, and 20 bases lay in between. This record comes from a study of blood T cell repertoires in COVID-19. About the research overall: The United States, Italy and Spain were the sources of the acute and convalescent COVID-19 samples. T cells, B-cell-depleted T cells, or PBMCs supplied cDNA or gDNA.

The specimen sequenced was peripheral blood. This TCR was sampled from a woman aged 65 to 85 with acute or convalescent COVID-19. This chain uses TRBV2 with TRBJ1-4, with D possibly matching TRBD1 (5 bases). This CDR3 is CASRGERGTRKKLFF. In DNA form, the CDR3 reads TGTGCCAGCAGGGGGGAGCGGGGTACGAGGAAAAAACTGTTTTTT. The full variable domain, its missing parts supplied by reference TRBV2 and TRBJ1-4, is EPEVTQTPSHQVTQMGQEVILRCVPISNHLYFYWYRQILGQKVEFLVSFYNNEISEKSEIFDDQFSVERPDGSNFTLKIRSTKLEDSAMYFCASRGERGTRKKLFFGSGTQLSVL.